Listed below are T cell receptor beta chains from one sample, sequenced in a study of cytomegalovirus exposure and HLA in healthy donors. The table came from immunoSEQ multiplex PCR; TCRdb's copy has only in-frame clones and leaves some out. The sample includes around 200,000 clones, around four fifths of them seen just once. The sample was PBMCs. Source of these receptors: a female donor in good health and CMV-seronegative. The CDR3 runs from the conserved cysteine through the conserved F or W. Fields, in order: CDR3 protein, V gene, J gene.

cdr3_aa: CASSVATGLLYGYTF; v_call: TRBV7-8; j_call: TRBJ1-2
cdr3_aa: CASSSGGFEAFF; v_call: TRBV7-9; j_call: TRBJ1-1
cdr3_aa: CASSLGVGGDTEAFF; v_call: TRBV11-3; j_call: TRBJ1-1
cdr3_aa: CASSLWSPGTSKQFF; v_call: TRBV7-9; j_call: TRBJ2-1
cdr3_aa: CASSGLTGGNSPLHF; v_call: TRBV6-6; j_call: TRBJ1-6
cdr3_aa: CASSSGQGIEVNTEAFF; v_call: TRBV5-6; j_call: TRBJ1-1
cdr3_aa: CASSLTRNTGELFF; v_call: TRBV6-4; j_call: TRBJ2-2
cdr3_aa: CSSSLRAVEAFF; v_call: TRBV7-9; j_call: TRBJ1-1
cdr3_aa: CSVTTGNTEAFF; v_call: TRBV29-1; j_call: TRBJ1-1
cdr3_aa: CANSLPTGRYEQYF; v_call: TRBV5-1; j_call: TRBJ2-7
cdr3_aa: CAISLGLAGEIETQYF; v_call: TRBV10-3; j_call: TRBJ2-5
cdr3_aa: CASSLSATNEKLFF; v_call: TRBV6-5; j_call: TRBJ1-4
cdr3_aa: CAWTRVGTGGGKLFF; v_call: TRBV30; j_call: TRBJ1-4
cdr3_aa: CASLITRRAFF; v_call: TRBV28; j_call: TRBJ1-1
cdr3_aa: CASSPFGGGEGFF; v_call: TRBV11-2; j_call: TRBJ1-1
cdr3_aa: CASSRQMSPGELFF; v_call: TRBV4-3; j_call: TRBJ2-2
cdr3_aa: CASSEQSGLNTEAFF; v_call: TRBV25-1; j_call: TRBJ1-1
cdr3_aa: CASFNGNTEAFF; v_call: TRBV28; j_call: TRBJ1-1
cdr3_aa: CASSKGKGTSGNSYEQYF; v_call: TRBV21-1; j_call: TRBJ2-7
cdr3_aa: CASSFTGSTEAFF; v_call: TRBV7-9; j_call: TRBJ1-1
cdr3_aa: CASSKRLAGFTGGSYEQYF; v_call: TRBV5-1; j_call: TRBJ2-7
cdr3_aa: CASSYGVGETQYF; v_call: TRBV27; j_call: TRBJ2-5
cdr3_aa: CASSLPPHIEQYF; v_call: TRBV5-4; j_call: TRBJ2-7
cdr3_aa: CASTIPGQGNEQYF; v_call: TRBV7-6; j_call: TRBJ2-7
cdr3_aa: CASRHLRGSNQPQHF; v_call: TRBV6-4; j_call: TRBJ1-5
cdr3_aa: CAWSGQQDTF; v_call: TRBV30; j_call: TRBJ1-2
cdr3_aa: CASSHRDRKNTEAFF; v_call: TRBV6-5; j_call: TRBJ1-1
cdr3_aa: CASSLGRGSDTQYF; v_call: TRBV7-2; j_call: TRBJ2-3
cdr3_aa: CASRGTSTDTQYF; v_call: TRBV2; j_call: TRBJ2-3
cdr3_aa: CASSQDLAGDNTDTQYF; v_call: TRBV4-2; j_call: TRBJ2-3
cdr3_aa: CASSPGGDENTEAFF; v_call: TRBV27; j_call: TRBJ1-1
cdr3_aa: CASSNIRDRGDTEAFF; v_call: TRBV11-2; j_call: TRBJ1-1
cdr3_aa: CASSRTSGNGGEQFF; v_call: TRBV18; j_call: TRBJ2-1
cdr3_aa: CATNSGANVLTF; v_call: TRBV27; j_call: TRBJ2-6
cdr3_aa: CASSFPRGIYSPLHF; v_call: TRBV28; j_call: TRBJ1-6
cdr3_aa: CASRKPLGGPGSNQPQHF; v_call: TRBV19; j_call: TRBJ1-5
cdr3_aa: CASSLFGQGGKTEAFF; v_call: TRBV5-6; j_call: TRBJ1-1
cdr3_aa: CASTASGIFQALNEKLFF; v_call: TRBV5-6; j_call: TRBJ1-4
cdr3_aa: CARSILKTGNEDSPLHF; v_call: TRBV5-3; j_call: TRBJ1-6
cdr3_aa: CASSERRGNTGELFF; v_call: TRBV6-4; j_call: TRBJ2-2
cdr3_aa: CASSESGQGQPQHF; v_call: TRBV6-1; j_call: TRBJ1-5
cdr3_aa: CATSRDRGKYEQYF; v_call: TRBV15; j_call: TRBJ2-7
cdr3_aa: CASSVREETQYF; v_call: TRBV19; j_call: TRBJ2-5
cdr3_aa: CASSHIGQGRDTGELFF; v_call: TRBV4-3; j_call: TRBJ2-2
cdr3_aa: CASSNGGARPWPQHF; v_call: TRBV7-3; j_call: TRBJ1-5
cdr3_aa: CASSVGPGRRNEKLFF; v_call: TRBV9; j_call: TRBJ1-4
cdr3_aa: CASSLSRGLYDYEQYF; v_call: TRBV5-5; j_call: TRBJ2-7
cdr3_aa: CASSIGGQVEQFF; v_call: TRBV19; j_call: TRBJ2-1
cdr3_aa: CASRQGARDGYTF; v_call: TRBV19; j_call: TRBJ1-2
cdr3_aa: CASSQERRTYEQYF; v_call: TRBV4-3; j_call: TRBJ2-7
cdr3_aa: CASSFLGGGGGQETQYF; v_call: TRBV7-9; j_call: TRBJ2-5
cdr3_aa: CASSLPIQGLENYEQYF; v_call: TRBV28; j_call: TRBJ2-7